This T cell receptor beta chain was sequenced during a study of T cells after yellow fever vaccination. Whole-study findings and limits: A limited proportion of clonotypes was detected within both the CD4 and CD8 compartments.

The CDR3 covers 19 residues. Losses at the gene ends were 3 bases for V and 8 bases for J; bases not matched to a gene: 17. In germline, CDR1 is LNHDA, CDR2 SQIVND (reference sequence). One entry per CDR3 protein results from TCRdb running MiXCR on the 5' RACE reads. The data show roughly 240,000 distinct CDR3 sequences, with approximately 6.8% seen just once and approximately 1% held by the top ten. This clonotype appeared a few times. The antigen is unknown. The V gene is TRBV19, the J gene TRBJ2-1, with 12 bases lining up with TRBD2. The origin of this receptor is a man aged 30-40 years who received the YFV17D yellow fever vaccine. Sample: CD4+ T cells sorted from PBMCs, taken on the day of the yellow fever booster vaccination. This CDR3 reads CASSIFGLAGPLSGDEQFF. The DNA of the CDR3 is TGTGCCAGTAGTATTTTTGGACTAGCGGGACCGCTTTCCGGCGATGAGCAGTTCTTC.